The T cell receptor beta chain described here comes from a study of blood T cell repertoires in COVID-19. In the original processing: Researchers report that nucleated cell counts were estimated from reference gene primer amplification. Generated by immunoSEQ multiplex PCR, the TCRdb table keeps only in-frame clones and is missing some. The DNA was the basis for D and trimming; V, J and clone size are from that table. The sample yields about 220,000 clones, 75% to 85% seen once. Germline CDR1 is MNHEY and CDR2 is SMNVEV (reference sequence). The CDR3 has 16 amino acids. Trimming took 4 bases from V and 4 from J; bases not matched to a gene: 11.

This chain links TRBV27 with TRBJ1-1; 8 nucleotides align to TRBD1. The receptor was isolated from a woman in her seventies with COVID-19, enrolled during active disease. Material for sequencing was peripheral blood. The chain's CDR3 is CASSSRPGGASTEAFF. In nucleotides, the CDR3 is TGTGCCAGCAGTTCCCGTCCAGGGGGCGCGAGCACTGAAGCTTTCTTT.